The 25 T cell receptor beta chains given below trace back to one sample, sequenced in a study of shared clonotypes between healthy human individuals. Profiling relied on immunoSEQ multiplex PCR, and the TCRdb table lists in-frame clones only, not all of them. The sample carries a few million clones, 85% to 95% recorded once. Sequencing used naive CD4+ T cells from PBMCs. The subset here: CD45RA+ positively selected. Receptors were obtained from a man between 18 and 29 years old in good health. Some clones in this sample may be carry-over from other donors' samples.

V gene TRBV7-2 combines with J gene TRBJ1-4; D is unclear. The CDR3 is 14 amino acids. The ends were cut back, 1 base at V and 5 bases at J, with 8 bases in the middle. CDR1 and CDR2 from the germline V gene are SGHTA and FQGNSA. Here the CDR3 reads CASSLVSGNEKLFF. CDR3 bases: TGTGCCAGCAGCTTAGTATCGGGCAATGAAAAACTGTTTTTT.

This chain uses TRBV28 with TRBJ1-1; D gene unclear. The CDR3 totals 14 residues. V was pared by 5 bases and J by 5 bases, with 15 bases between. Per germline, CDR1 MDHEN and CDR2 SYDVKM. The CDR3 coding sequence is TGTGCCAGCAGTGAGCAGGTCGCAAGGACTGAAGCTTTCTTT. Protein product: CASSEQVARTEAFF. Supplemented by reference TRBV28 and TRBJ1-1, the full variable domain reads DVKVTQSSRYLVKRTGEKVFLECVQDMDHENMFWYRQDPGLGLRLIYFSYDVKMKEKGDIPEGYSVSREKKERFSLILESASTNQTSMYLCASSEQVARTEAFFGQGTRLTVV.

The chain recombines TRBV4-3 with TRBJ2-3; TRBD2 matches at 8 bases. CDR1 and CDR2 from the germline V gene are LGHNA and YSLEER. Trimming took 0 bases from V and 7 from J; bases not matched to a gene: 15. The CDR3 contains 18 residues. The CDR3 region is CASSQDYGLAFGENTQYF. For the CDR3, the DNA is TGCGCCAGCAGCCAAGATTACGGACTAGCTTTTGGGGAAAATACGCAGTATTTT.

The chain employs TRBV7-2 and TRBJ1-1; 9 bases are shared with TRBD1. Per the germline V gene, CDR1 is SGHTA and CDR2 is FQGNSA. After removal of 5 bases from V and 11 bases from J, the junction contained 9 bases not matched to a gene. The CDR3 has 13 residues. CDR3 residues: CASSPDRGLAAFF. As DNA, the CDR3 is TGTGCCAGCAGCCCGGACAGGGGCCTTGCTGCTTTCTTT.

J is TRBJ2-7 and V is TRBV6-6; tentatively, D is TRBD2 (5 bases). Germline values: CDR1 MNHNY, CDR2 SVGAGI (reference sequence). This CDR3 region has 11 residues. V dropped 11 bases and J dropped 3 bases, with 11 bases sitting between them. The CDR3 DNA sequence: TGTGCCTCTGCCAGCGGCTACGAGCAGTACTTC. Translated, it gives CASASGYEQYF.

With respect to this clone: Other DNA variants within this sample encode the same CDR3. The chain employs TRBV5-4 and TRBJ1-2; TRBD1 matches at 8 bases. The germline CDR1 and CDR2 sequences are SGHNT and YYREEE (reference sequence). This CDR3 region has 13 residues. Germline trimming cut 4 bases from V and 5 bases from J; bases unmatched to any gene: 4. CDR3 sequence: CASSKDRAYGYTF. The CDR3 DNA sequence: TGTGCCAGCAGCAAGGACAGGGCATATGGCTACACCTTC.

The J gene is TRBJ1-2, the V gene TRBV6-6; D unclear. V was pared by 4 bases and J by 9 bases, with 12 bases between. This CDR3 contains 12 residues. The germline V gene has CDR1 MNHNY and CDR2 SVGAGI (reference sequence). The CDR3 loop is CASSSQGYSYTF. The CDR3 region has the DNA TGTGCCAGCAGTTCCCAAGGGTACAGCTACACCTTC.

The V call is TRBV28, the J call TRBJ2-7, with a tentative D call TRBD2 (6 bases). V dropped 7 bases and J dropped 0 bases, with 13 bases sitting between them. Germline CDR1 and CDR2: MDHEN and SYDVKM. This CDR3 has 14 amino acids. The CDR3 is CASKNRGISYEQYF. The CDR3 DNA reads TGTGCCAGCAAAAATCGGGGGATCTCCTACGAGCAGTACTTC.

In its sample, this clone was seen once. J is TRBJ2-1 and V is TRBV7-9, with 8 bases that match TRBD2. The CDR3 is made up of 15 amino acids. The trim removed 5 bases at V and 8 bases at J, leaving 11 bases unmatched. The V gene's germline CDR1 is SEHNR and CDR2 FQNEAQ (reference sequence). In DNA form, the CDR3 reads TGTGCCAGCAGCCTAACTAGCGGAATATGGGATGAGCAGTTCTTC. Protein: CASSLTSGIWDEQFF.

V usage is TRBV6-1 and J usage is TRBJ1-2; no clear D. V was shortened by 1 base and J by 8 bases, with 11 bases between the two germline ends. Germline CDR1 MNHNS, CDR2 SASEGT. The CDR3 extends over 13 amino acids. DNA of the CDR3: TGTGCCAGCAGTGAAGATTTGGTTATCGGCTACACCTTC. Translation gives CASSEDLVIGYTF.

As for this clone: Other DNA sequences of this sample code for an identical CDR3. The rearrangement uses TRBV6-5 and TRBJ1-2; D is perhaps TRBD1 (5 bases). The CDR3 loop spans 13 amino acids. CDR1 and CDR2 from the germline V gene are MNHEY and SVGAGI. V was cut by 6 bases and J by 3 bases, with 11 bases left in between. The DNA of the CDR3 is TGTGCCAGCAGCTCCAGGGAGGACTATGGCTACACCTTC. Residues: CASSSREDYGYTF.

The chain carries TRBV4-1 and TRBJ2-2; D call uncertain. V gave up 0 bases and J gave up 6 bases, with 11 bases separating them. This CDR3 spans 15 amino acids. Germline V lookup: CDR1 MGHRA, CDR2 YSYEKL. CDR3 sequence reads: CASSQELVGPGELFF. The DNA for the CDR3 is TGCGCCAGCAGCCAAGAGCTAGTAGGCCCCGGGGAGCTGTTTTTT.

This chain joins TRBV4-2 and TRBJ2-2; D not resolved. The CDR3 extends over 14 amino acids. V lost 6 bases and J 0 bases, leaving 8 bases between the germline ends. Germline CDR1 is LGHNA and CDR2 is YNFKEQ. The CDR3 is CASRWQANTGELFF. CDR3 DNA sequence: TGTGCCAGCAGGTGGCAGGCGAACACCGGGGAGCTGTTTTTT.

This chain uses TRBV11-2 with TRBJ1-5, with 7 nucleotides matching TRBD1. J was trimmed by 0 bases and V by 5 bases; bases with no gene match: 4. The CDR3 contains 15 residues. The germline V gene encodes CDR1 SGHAT and CDR2 FQNNGV. The CDR3 loop is CASSQTGFSNQPQHF. CDR3 nucleotides: TGTGCCAGCAGCCAGACAGGGTTTAGCAATCAGCCCCAGCATTTT.

The rearrangement uses TRBV25-1 and TRBJ2-7; 9 bases are shared with TRBD1. The CDR3 is made up of 17 amino acids. Germline V gene data show CDR1 as MGHDK and CDR2 as SYGVNS. V dropped 3 bases and J dropped 2; count of bases not matched to a gene: 11. CDR3: CASSDPALGQGTYEQYF. CDR3 sequence (DNA): TGTGCCAGCAGTGACCCCGCCCTCGGACAGGGGACCTACGAGCAGTACTTC.

This clone was found a few times. The J gene is TRBJ1-5, the V gene TRBV28; 8 positions agree with TRBD1. Looked up from germline, CDR1 is MDHEN and CDR2 is SYDVKM. V lost 6 bases, J lost 7 bases, and 11 bases stayed unmatched. This CDR3 is 15 amino acids long. This chain's CDR3 is CASSRVDRDVQPQHF. CDR3 DNA sequence: TGTGCCAGCAGCCGCGTGGACAGGGATGTCCAGCCCCAGCATTTT. Full variable domain (missing parts from reference TRBV28 and TRBJ1-5): DVKVTQSSRYLVKRTGEKVFLECVQDMDHENMFWYRQDPGLGLRLIYFSYDVKMKEKGDIPEGYSVSREKKERFSLILESASTNQTSMYLCASSRVDRDVQPQHFGDGTRLSIL.

V and J are TRBV11-2 and TRBJ2-6; possibly TRBD1 or TRBD2 for D (6 bases each). Trimming stripped 4 bases from V and 2 bases from J, with 18 bases between. Germline V lookup: CDR1 SGHAT, CDR2 FQNNGV. The CDR3 consists of 18 residues. The CDR3 bases are TGTGCCAGCAGCTCTAGGGGGACTGGGCTAACTGGGGCCAACGTCCTGACTTTC. Its protein product is CASSSRGTGLTGANVLTF. Complete variable domain (other parts from reference TRBV11-2 and TRBJ2-6): EAGVAQSPRYKIIEKRQSVAFWCNPISGHATLYWYQQILGQGPKLLIQFQNNGVVDDSQLPKDRFSAERLKGVDSTLKIQPAKLEDSAVYLCASSSRGTGLTGANVLTFGAGSRLTVL.

V and J are TRBV7-7 and TRBJ2-5, with 11 bases matching TRBD2. Germline V gives CDR1 SSHAT, CDR2 FNYEAQ (reference sequence). The ends lost 4 bases at V and 2 bases at J; junction bases unmatched: 3. The CDR3 contains 15 residues. In DNA, the CDR3 is TGTGCCAGCAGCTCCGCTAGCGGGAGGCAAGAGACCCAGTACTTC. It encodes CASSSASGRQETQYF.

V gene TRBV5-6 combines with J gene TRBJ2-1; 11 bases are a match to TRBD1. Germline CDR1 reads SGHDT; CDR2 reads YYEEEE. Unmatched junction bases numbered 7, after V lost 4 bases and J lost 4 bases. The CDR3 loop spans 16 amino acids. The CDR3 nucleotides are TGTGCCAGCAGCACCCGGGACAGGGGGATTTACAATGAGCAGTTCTTC. Encoded protein: CASSTRDRGIYNEQFF.

As to this clone: At one end, the junction sequence differs from germline, possibly due to a read error. The chain employs TRBV19 and TRBJ2-7; perhaps TRBD2 as D (6 bases). The germline gives CDR1 LNHDA, CDR2 SQIVND (reference sequence). The CDR3 is 13 amino acids. Here the CDR3 DNA reads TGTGCCAGTAGTATTAACTTCGGGAGACCTCTGCGCTTC. Translation: CASSINFGRPLRF.

The genes are TRBV5-6 and TRBJ2-7; a possible D gene is TRBD1 (5 bases). The CDR3 contains 15 residues. CDR1 is SGHDT, CDR2 YYEEEE, per germline. V lost 0 bases and J lost 2, with 12 bases in between. The CDR3 nucleotides read TGTGCCAGCAGCTTGGTCCAGGGCTTACCCTACGAGCAGTACTTC. This translates into CASSLVQGLPYEQYF.

The rearrangement links TRBV15 to TRBJ2-3, with TRBD2 matching 10 bases. CDR3 size: 19 residues. Trimming removed 0 bases from V and 4 bases from J; junction bases left unmatched: 13. CDR1 is LNHNV and CDR2 is YYDKDF in the germline V gene (reference sequence). This chain's CDR3 is CATSRDLGTSDKNSDTQYF. For the CDR3, the DNA is TGTGCCACCAGCAGAGATTTAGGGACTAGCGACAAAAACTCAGATACGCAGTATTTT.

The chain links TRBV6-5 to TRBJ2-2, with TRBD2 as a possible D gene (5 bases). CDR1 and CDR2 (germline): MNHEY, SVGAGI. The CDR3 contains 13 residues. The ends were cut back, 6 bases at V and 6 bases at J, with 11 bases in the middle. CDR3: CASSITRAGELFF. Written as DNA, the CDR3 is TGTGCCAGCAGCATTACTAGAGCCGGGGAGCTGTTTTTT.

V usage is TRBV9 and J usage is TRBJ1-2; 7 nucleotides agree with TRBD1. This CDR3 has 13 amino acids. The ends lost 1 base at V and 8 bases at J; junction bases unmatched: 5. CDR1 is SGDLS, CDR2 YYNGEE, per germline. CDR3 protein: CASSVLGGEGYTF. CDR3 in DNA: TGTGCCAGCAGCGTATTAGGGGGCGAGGGCTACACCTTC.

This clone was seen a handful of times. The chain is built from TRBV30 and TRBJ1-1; D not certain. In germline, CDR1 is GTSNPN, CDR2 SVGIG (reference sequence). The CDR3 has 13 amino acids. V was trimmed by 1 base and J by 1 base, leaving 7 bases between them. The CDR3 loop is CAWSGTANTEAFF. CDR3 DNA: TGTGCCTGGAGTGGGACGGCGAACACTGAAGCTTTCTTT.